This T cell receptor beta chain was observed in a study of blood T cell repertoires in COVID-19. Produced via immunoSEQ multiplex PCR; TCRdb's table is partial and in-frame only. Of 40,000 to 55,000 clones detected, about 89% appear once; the ten largest clones hold around a sixth. Per germline, CDR1 MNHEY and CDR2 SMNVEV (reference sequence). The CDR3 has 12 amino acids. V gave up 6 bases and J gave up 4 bases, with 7 bases separating them. This clonotype originated in a man aged 65-85 years with active COVID-19. Sequences were obtained from peripheral blood. The V gene is TRBV27, the J gene TRBJ2-1; D is ambiguous. The CDR3 nucleotides read TGTGCCAGCAGGGAGCGTTACAATGAGCAGTTCTTC. Protein product: CASRERYNEQFF.